This paragraph covers one T cell receptor (beta chain) sequence. Trimming shortened V by 0 bases and J by 10 bases, and 7 bases separated the two germline ends. The CDR3 runs 11 residues. CDR1 is SQVTM, CDR2 ANQGSEA, per germline. Reverse transcription of extracted RNA yielded cDNA, which provided the sequencing template. Repertoires were generated with immunoSEQ multiplex PCR, while TCRdb's copy carries only in-frame clones and drops some. The sample lists 120,000 or so clones; 47% were seen once. This record comes from a study of CD8+ T cells in alopecia areata. Sorted populations comprised CD4+ and CD8+ T cells obtained from PBMCs.

The rearrangement joins TRBV29-1 to TRBJ2-1; no clear D. The TCR sequence derives from a human donor with alopecia areata. What was sequenced was NKG2D-low CD8+ T cells sorted from blood. This CDR3 reads CSVEDSQEQFF. CDR3 in DNA: TGCAGCGTTGAAGACTCACAGGAGCAGTTCTTC.